Below are 28 T cell receptor beta chains sequenced from a single sample in a study of T cells in Graves' hyperthyroidism and ophthalmopathy. Template material for amplifying TCR beta CDR3 regions consisted of RNA transcripts. TCR CDR3 underwent first-round RT-PCR with the HTBI primer set. TCRdb called the multiplex PCR reads again in MiXCR, with one record for every CDR3 protein. Of 500,000 to 550,000 distinct CDR3 sequences in the sample, less than 25% were seen once. Source material: blood. The receptor source for this set is a man younger than 35 with Graves' hyperthyroidism.

This clonotype was counted at least ten times. This chain links TRBV2 with TRBJ1-2; TRBD1 aligns across 9 bases. The trim removed 6 bases at V and 6 bases at J, leaving 5 bases unmatched. The CDR3 spans 13 residues. The germline V gene has CDR1 SNHLY and CDR2 FYNNEI. CDR3 in DNA: TGTGCCAGCAGGACGCGGACAGGGGATGGCTACACCTTC. Translating gives CASRTRTGDGYTF.

At least ten counts were recorded for this clonotype. The chain combines TRBV6-5 with TRBJ1-1; no reliable D call. Trimming shortened V by 1 base and J by 3 bases, and 9 bases separated the two germline ends. The germline V gene encodes CDR1 MNHEY and CDR2 SVGAGI. The CDR3 runs 14 residues. The CDR3 region is CASSYFWRDTEAFF. In DNA, the CDR3 is TGTGCCAGCAGTTACTTTTGGAGGGACACTGAAGCTTTCTTT.

The J gene is TRBJ2-6, the V gene TRBV5-1, with D uncertain. Germline CDR1 is SGHRS and CDR2 is YFSETQ. The CDR3 loop spans 15 amino acids. V lost 2 bases and J lost 0, with 6 bases in between. The CDR3 nucleotides are TGCGCCAGCAGCTTTGGGATCTCTGGGGCCAACGTCCTGACTTTC. Amino acid sequence: CASSFGISGANVLTF.

The chain has TRBV18 and TRBJ2-5; no clear D gene. From germline, CDR1 is KGHSH and CDR2 LQKENI. This CDR3 region has 12 residues. V was pared by 3 bases and J by 3 bases, with 5 bases between. CDR3 coding DNA: TGTGCCAGCTCACCGCAAAAAGAGACCCAGTACTTC. The encoded protein is CASSPQKETQYF.

This clonotype was seen many times. The rearrangement uses TRBV11-3 and TRBJ1-2; D unclear. Trimming cost V 3 bases and J 2 bases, with 10 bases left between them. There are 14 residues in the CDR3. Germline CDR1 is SGHNT and CDR2 is YENEEA. The CDR3 nucleotides are TGTGCCAGCAGCTTCCATAGGAACAACTATGGCTACACCTTC. Translation: CASSFHRNNYGYTF.

The gene calls are TRBV28 and TRBJ1-3, with a weak D call TRBD1 (5 bases). CDR1 is MDHEN, CDR2 SYDVKM, per germline. The CDR3 sequence is 13 residues long. V lost 4 bases and J 8 bases, leaving 12 bases between the germline ends. CDR3 in DNA: TGTGCCAGCAGTTGGACTCTCAGGGACACCATATATTTT. Encoded protein: CASSWTLRDTIYF.

This clonotype was picked up a small number of times. The chain carries TRBV29-1 and TRBJ1-2; D remains ambiguous. Germline CDR1 SQVTM, CDR2 ANQGSEA. V was shortened by 6 bases and J by 3 bases, with 20 bases between the two germline ends. This CDR3 contains 15 residues. The CDR3 nucleotides are TGCAGCGTCGCACGCCTTGAGGTTTCGGACTATGGCTACACCTTC. The encoded protein is CSVARLEVSDYGYTF.

The sample holds many counts of this clonotype. This sequence joins TRBV2 and TRBJ2-2; D may be TRBD2 (5 bases). V lost 0 bases, J lost 3 bases, and 14 bases lay in between. This CDR3 has 17 amino acids. Germline V CDR1 and CDR2: SNHLY, FYNNEI. The DNA of the CDR3 is TGTGCCAGCAGTGAAGCGCTATGGCAGGACTACACCGGGGAGCTGTTTTTT. Its translation: CASSEALWQDYTGELFF.

This clonotype showed up many times. The chain links TRBV28 to TRBJ1-1; 8 bases line up with TRBD1. CDR3 length: 14 residues. Germline V gene sequence: CDR1 MDHEN, CDR2 SYDVKM. V was clipped by 6 bases and J by 2 bases; unmatched bases: 5. This CDR3 is CASRLDRVNTEAFF. Written as DNA, the CDR3 is TGTGCCAGCAGGCTGGACAGGGTCAACACTGAAGCTTTCTTT.

This clonotype has a handful of counts. J is TRBJ1-2 and V is TRBV6-1; D is unclear. The V end was cut by 7 bases, the J end by 0 bases, with 12 bases between. CDR3 length: 14 amino acids. From germline, CDR1 is MNHNS and CDR2 SASEGT. Here the CDR3 DNA reads TGTGCCAGCACCTCAGAGGGCCCTAACTATGGCTACACCTTC. The encoded protein is CASTSEGPNYGYTF.

V usage is TRBV27 and J usage is TRBJ2-4; the D gene is possibly TRBD2 (5 bases). CDR1 and CDR2 from the germline V gene are MNHEY and SMNVEV (reference sequence). V was cut by 5 bases and J by 3 bases, with 23 bases left in between. The CDR3 runs to 18 residues. CDR3 residues: CASSPPLRLAKGKNIQYF. DNA for the CDR3: TGTGCCAGCAGTCCCCCTCTCCGCCTAGCTAAGGGCAAAAACATTCAGTACTTC.

This clonotype has a handful of counts. The gene calls are TRBV20-1 and TRBJ2-3; 11 bases are a match to TRBD2. Looked up from germline, CDR1 is DFQATT and CDR2 is SNEGSKA (reference sequence). Trimming at V came to 3 bases and at J to 2 bases, leaving 7 bases not matched to a gene. The CDR3 is made up of 16 amino acids. DNA of the CDR3: TGCAGTGCTAGTGGCCTAGCGGGGGGACCCACAGATACGCAGTATTTT. The encoded protein is CSASGLAGGPTDTQYF.

This clonotype appeared a few times. The chain employs TRBV6-1 and TRBJ2-4; 9 bases line up with TRBD1. V dropped 4 bases and J dropped 3; count of bases not matched to a gene: 10. The CDR3 has 17 amino acids. Germline V gives CDR1 MNHNS, CDR2 SASEGT. CDR3 sequence: CASSALTGTGSKNIQYF. For the CDR3, the DNA is TGTGCCAGCAGTGCCTTGACCGGGACAGGGAGCAAAAACATTCAGTACTTC.

There are a few counts of this clonotype. The chain has TRBV9 and TRBJ1-2; tentative D call: TRBD1 (5 bases). CDR1 and CDR2 from the germline V gene are SGDLS and YYNGEE. V was cut by 3 bases and J by 7 bases, with 16 bases left in between. The CDR3 runs 14 residues. The DNA for the CDR3 is TGTGCCAGCAGCGCAGGGTCAACTCTTACTGGCTACACCTTC. Translated: CASSAGSTLTGYTF.

This clonotype was seen more than once but under ten times. This rearrangement joins TRBV3-1 to TRBJ1-5; weak D call: TRBD1 (6 bases). This CDR3 comprises 16 residues. Germline V gene data show CDR1 as LGHDT and CDR2 as YNNKEL (reference sequence). Trimming left V 0 bases short and J 6 bases short, with 15 bases between. The CDR3 region has the DNA TGTGCCAGCAGCCAAGATCTCCCAGGGGAGGGTCAGCCCCAGCATTTT. Amino acid sequence: CASSQDLPGEGQPQHF.

This clonotype appeared many times. V and J are TRBV20-1 and TRBJ1-5; D unresolved. Germline V gene data show CDR1 as DFQATT and CDR2 as SNEGSKA (reference sequence). The CDR3 has 13 amino acids. The V and J ends lost 3 bases and 4 bases respectively, with 10 bases between them. The CDR3 loop is CSARGAGNQPQHF. The DNA of the CDR3 is TGCAGTGCTAGGGGAGCCGGGAATCAGCCCCAGCATTTT.

This clonotype was detected only a few times. The chain joins TRBV20-1 to TRBJ1-1, with 8 nucleotides matching TRBD1. Germline V gene data show CDR1 as DFQATT and CDR2 as SNEGSKA (reference sequence). This CDR3 contains 13 residues. The V segment lost 6 bases and the J segment 5 bases; nucleotides outside the gene matches: 8. The CDR3 reads CSALGQGGTEAFF. The CDR3 DNA is TGCAGTGCCTTAGGACAGGGAGGGACTGAAGCTTTCTTT.

The V gene is TRBV2, the J gene TRBJ2-2; D unclear. Germline V gives CDR1 SNHLY, CDR2 FYNNEI. V was trimmed by 6 bases and J by 0 bases, leaving 8 bases between them. The CDR3 is made up of 14 amino acids. CDR3 sequence: CASRTDTNTGELFF. The CDR3 nucleotides read TGTGCCAGCAGGACCGATACGAACACCGGGGAGCTGTTTTTT.

Turning to this clonotype: Germline and junction disagree at one end, which may indicate a read error. The chain has TRBV24-1 and TRBJ2-5; 9 bases map to TRBD1. The CDR3 spans 15 residues. Germline CDR1 KGHDR, CDR2 SFDVKD. The CDR3 loop is CATSDPTGGQGTQYF. The DNA for the CDR3 is TGTGCCACCAGTGACCCTACAGGGGGCCAAGGGACCCAGTACTTC.

This clonotype has a single count. As DNA, the CDR3 is TGCGCCAGCAGCTTCTCGGGACGTGTGGAGGAGACCCAGTACTTC. The encoded protein is CASSFSGRVEETQYF. The chain has TRBV5-1 and TRBJ2-5; D may match TRBD1 or TRBD2 (5 bases each). The germline gives CDR1 SGHRS, CDR2 YFSETQ. The V end was cut by 2 bases, the J end by 5 bases, with 16 bases between. CDR3 length: 15 amino acids.

The J gene is TRBJ2-7, the V gene TRBV28; D is ambiguous. CDR3 length equals 16 residues. Germline CDR1 MDHEN, CDR2 SYDVKM. With 2 bases removed from V and 2 bases from J, the gap between germline ends came to 16 bases. CDR3 in DNA: TGTGCCAGCAGTTTAGCGAGTTTACGTGGCCCCTACGAGCAGTACTTC. Its protein is CASSLASLRGPYEQYF.

This clonotype was counted ten times or more. The rearrangement joins TRBV28 to TRBJ2-7, with TRBD1 identical over 8 bases. The ends lost 3 bases at V and 9 bases at J; junction bases unmatched: 19. The CDR3 spans 17 residues. CDR1 MDHEN and CDR2 SYDVKM come from the germline V gene. In DNA form, the CDR3 reads TGTGCCAGCAGTTTTAAGCCGACAGGGGATTGGGATGACGGGCAGTACTTC. Translating it yields CASSFKPTGDWDDGQYF.

This clonotype was seen ten or more times. This chain joins TRBV30 and TRBJ2-7; 10 bases align to TRBD1. This CDR3 region has 14 residues. V gave up 5 bases and J gave up 6 bases; unmatched junction bases: 10. Germline loops: CDR1 GTSNPN, CDR2 SVGIG (reference sequence). The CDR3, as DNA: TGTGCCTGGGGTCAAGGGACAGGGGTTCTCGAGCAGTACTTC. This codes for CAWGQGTGVLEQYF.

This clonotype has ten or more counts. V usage is TRBV2 and J usage is TRBJ2-5; 7 bases fit TRBD2. The V gene's germline CDR1 is SNHLY and CDR2 FYNNEI. This CDR3 is built from 17 residues. Trimming took 5 bases from V and 3 from J; bases not matched to a gene: 15. This CDR3 is CASSRASLAVTEETQYF. The CDR3 nucleotides read TGTGCCAGCAGTCGAGCGTCGCTAGCGGTGACTGAAGAGACCCAGTACTTC.

In this sample, this clonotype turned up many times. This rearrangement joins TRBV28 to TRBJ1-1; D is undetermined. CDR1 and CDR2 from the germline V gene are MDHEN and SYDVKM. V shed 6 bases and J shed 4 bases, with 12 bases lying between them. The CDR3 has 13 amino acids. DNA for the CDR3: TGTGCCAGCAGCTACCGGGGTACCACTGAAGCTTTCTTT. This encodes CASSYRGTTEAFF.

This clonotype came up many times. The chain couples TRBV5-5 to TRBJ2-7; D unclear. V lost 0 bases and J 3 bases, leaving 7 bases between the germline ends. The CDR3 has 13 amino acids. Germline V gives CDR1 SGHKS, CDR2 YYEKEE (reference sequence). DNA of the CDR3: TGTGCCAGCAGCTTGGTCGCAGACTACGAGCAGTACTTC. Its protein is CASSLVADYEQYF.

This clonotype was observed at least ten times. The CDR3 DNA reads TGTGCCAGCAGTTCCGCCGGGACAGGGGTCTATGGCTACACCTTC. Its translation: CASSSAGTGVYGYTF. The rearrangement uses TRBV12-3 or TRBV12-4 and TRBJ1-2; 10 nucleotides line up with TRBD1. V gave up 4 bases and J gave up 4 bases; unmatched junction bases: 6. The length of the CDR3 is 15 residues.

V is TRBV12-3 or TRBV12-4 and J is TRBJ2-5, with a weak D call TRBD2 (6 bases). This CDR3 is built from 14 residues. The V and J ends lost 6 bases and 1 base respectively, with 12 bases between them. The DNA of the CDR3 is TGTGCCAGCAGCAACATCGGGGGCCAAGAGACCCAGTACTTC. Protein product: CASSNIGGQETQYF.